This is a list of T cell receptor beta chains from one sample in a study of cytomegalovirus exposure and HLA in healthy donors. Generated by immunoSEQ multiplex PCR, the TCRdb table keeps only in-frame clones and is missing some. Among about 56,000 clones, around 93% were seen once, and the ten largest hold under 2%. The sequenced sample consisted of PBMCs. The receptors come from a woman younger than 30 in good health and CMV-seropositive. CDR3s include the opening cysteine and the closing phenylalanine or tryptophan. D genes are given only for firm matches. Clone size is stated in some rows and not others, as once, few, many or a class when expanded.

CDR3aa: CASSYRLAGGSETQYF; CDR3nt: TGTGCCAGCAGTTACCGACTAGCGGGGGGCTCGGAGACCCAGTACTTC; abundance: -; j_gene: TRBJ2-5; v_gene: TRBV6-6; d_gene: TRBD2
CDR3aa: CASSFPRQGTYRGREQYF; CDR3nt: TGTGCCAGCAGCTTCCCTCGACAGGGTACATACCGGGGACGGGAGCAGTACTTC; abundance: -; j_gene: TRBJ2-7; v_gene: TRBV28; d_gene: TRBD1
CDR3aa: CASSIDGGSYNEQFF; CDR3nt: TGTGCCAGTAGTATAGATGGGGGCAGTTACAATGAGCAGTTCTTC; abundance: few; j_gene: TRBJ2-1; v_gene: TRBV19; d_gene: -
CDR3aa: CASRASGGDTQYF; CDR3nt: TGTGCCAGCAGGGCTAGCGGGGGAGATACGCAGTATTTT; abundance: -; j_gene: TRBJ2-3; v_gene: TRBV6-4; d_gene: TRBD2
CDR3aa: CASSVGWSNTGELFF; CDR3nt: TGTGCCAGCAGCGTCGGGTGGTCGAACACCGGGGAGCTGTTTTTT; abundance: -; j_gene: TRBJ2-2; v_gene: TRBV7-9; d_gene: -
CDR3aa: CASSNRVNTEAFF; CDR3nt: TGTGCCAGCAGCAACAGGGTGAACACTGAAGCTTTCTTT; abundance: -; j_gene: TRBJ1-1; v_gene: TRBV7-8; d_gene: -
CDR3aa: CASSTSGQSRGYTF; CDR3nt: TGTGCCAGCAGCACGTCGGGACAAAGTCGGGGCTACACCTTC; abundance: -; j_gene: TRBJ1-2; v_gene: TRBV7-9; d_gene: -
CDR3aa: CASRPKTGTGDTF; CDR3nt: TGTGCCAGCAGACCGAAAACCGGGACAGGGGATACCTTC; abundance: -; j_gene: TRBJ2-4; v_gene: TRBV5-8; d_gene: TRBD1
CDR3aa: CASSLATGSHGYTF; CDR3nt: TGTGCCAGCAGCTTGGCCACAGGGTCCCATGGCTACACCTTC; abundance: once; j_gene: TRBJ1-2; v_gene: TRBV5-4; d_gene: -
CDR3aa: CASSSLGAGDSPLHF; CDR3nt: TGTGCCAGCAGTTCCTTGGGGGCTGGGGATTCACCCCTCCACTTT; abundance: -; j_gene: TRBJ1-6; v_gene: TRBV6-6; d_gene: -
CDR3aa: CAISQGGTYEQYF; CDR3nt: TGTGCCATCAGCCAAGGAGGGACCTACGAGCAGTACTTC; abundance: -; j_gene: TRBJ2-7; v_gene: TRBV10-3; d_gene: -
CDR3aa: CASSPPGDRKTNEKLFF; CDR3nt: TGCGCCAGCAGCCCCCCAGGAGACAGAAAAACTAATGAAAAACTGTTTTTT; abundance: -; j_gene: TRBJ1-4; v_gene: TRBV5-1; d_gene: -
CDR3aa: CASSPQGASETQYF; CDR3nt: TGTGCCAGCAGCCCACAGGGGGCCTCCGAGACCCAGTACTTC; abundance: -; j_gene: TRBJ2-5; v_gene: TRBV9; d_gene: TRBD1
CDR3aa: CAWRAMTNRADEQFF; CDR3nt: TGTGCCTGGAGAGCCATGACCAACAGGGCAGATGAGCAGTTCTTC; abundance: few; j_gene: TRBJ2-1; v_gene: TRBV30; d_gene: -
CDR3aa: CASSPLGTGGAANYGYTF; CDR3nt: TGTGCCAGCTCACCACTTGGGACAGGGGGCGCGGCTAACTATGGCTACACCTTC; abundance: -; j_gene: TRBJ1-2; v_gene: TRBV18; d_gene: TRBD1
CDR3aa: CASSPRLASTDTQYF; CDR3nt: TGTGCCAGCAGTCCCCGCCTAGCGAGCACAGATACGCAGTATTTT; abundance: few; j_gene: TRBJ2-3; v_gene: TRBV6-5; d_gene: -
CDR3aa: CASSPTGNTEAFF; CDR3nt: TGTGCCAGCAGCCCGACAGGGAACACTGAAGCTTTCTTT; abundance: -; j_gene: TRBJ1-1; v_gene: TRBV5-6; d_gene: -
CDR3aa: CASSEGASTDTQYF; CDR3nt: TGTGCCAGCAGTGAGGGGGCTAGCACAGATACGCAGTATTTT; abundance: -; j_gene: TRBJ2-3; v_gene: TRBV6-4; d_gene: -
CDR3aa: CASSSGGGRGKLFF; CDR3nt: TGTGCCAGCAGCTCGGGGGGGGGCAGGGGAAAACTGTTTTTT; abundance: -; j_gene: TRBJ1-4; v_gene: TRBV4-2; d_gene: -
CDR3aa: CASQRKQGQPNTEAFF; CDR3nt: TGCGCCAGCCAACGAAAGCAGGGACAGCCGAACACTGAAGCTTTCTTT; abundance: -; j_gene: TRBJ1-1; v_gene: TRBV10-2; d_gene: TRBD1